This T cell receptor beta chain stems from a study of CD8+ T cells in alopecia areata. Overall study findings and caveats: Higher clonality than in normal scalp was seen in lesional scalp, especially alopecia totalis/universalis. In scalp samples, resident alphabeta T cells of normal skin are also sequenced. Patients shared TCRs less clearly than mice did, possibly for HLA-related reasons.

V was trimmed by 4 bases and J by 2 bases, leaving 10 bases between them. The CDR3 loop spans 14 amino acids. Germline CDR1 MNHEY, CDR2 SMNVEV (reference sequence). As concerns this clone: As yet, its antigen is unknown.

Once RNA had been extracted, it was reverse transcribed into cDNA to act as the sequencing template. Profiled with immunoSEQ multiplex PCR; TCRdb holds only in-frame clones, not every one. The data hold 100,000 to 150,000 clones, with 45% to 50% observed a single time. V is TRBV27 and J is TRBJ2-3; no clear D gene. The source material was NKG2D-low CD8+ T cells sorted from blood. The sequence derives from a human donor with alopecia areata. CDR3 region: CASSSMFPTDTQYF. For the CDR3, the DNA is TGTGCCAGCAGTTCTATGTTCCCCACAGATACGCAGTATTTT.